Listed here are 8 T cell receptor beta chains from one sample, sequenced in a study of blood T cell repertoires in COVID-19. The protocol was immunoSEQ multiplex PCR, while the TCRdb copy is restricted to in-frame clones and leaves out a portion. The repertoire holds roughly 310,000 clones, with roughly 90% as singletons. Sequences were obtained from peripheral blood. The receptors originated from a woman in her thirties with COVID-19, enrolled during active disease.

This chain connects TRBV10-2 to TRBJ1-1, with 7 bases identical to TRBD1. After removal of 5 bases from V and 2 bases from J, the junction contained 5 bases not matched to a gene. This CDR3 contains 14 residues. Germline lookup yields CDR1 WSHSY and CDR2 SAAADI. CDR3 protein: CASSSTGANTEAFF. DNA of the CDR3: TGCGCCAGCAGTAGTACAGGGGCTAACACTGAAGCTTTCTTT.

This chain links TRBV3-1 (or the pseudogene TRBV3-2) with TRBJ2-1; 11 positions agree with TRBD2. Germline V gene lookup returns CDR1 LGHDT and CDR2 YNNKEL (reference sequence). This CDR3 has 16 residues. J was trimmed by 3 bases and V by 1 base; bases with no gene match: 2. CDR3 residues: CASSQVTSGNYNEQFF. In DNA form, the CDR3 reads TGTGCCAGCAGCCAAGTGACTAGCGGGAACTACAATGAGCAGTTCTTC.

The V and J genes are TRBV5-4 and TRBJ1-1; TRBD1 agrees at 7 bases. This CDR3 has 13 residues. The J segment lost 3 bases and the V segment lost 3 bases, leaving 2 bases of the junction unmatched. The germline V gene has CDR1 SGHNT and CDR2 YYREEE (reference sequence). The CDR3 bases are TGTGCCAGCAGCTATACAGGGGACACTGAAGCTTTCTTT. As protein: CASSYTGDTEAFF.

The CDR3 nucleotides are TGTGCTAGTGGTTTCCAAGGAATCCCGATAGCGGGAGTGCCCACCGGGGAGCTGTTTTTT. Its protein product is CASGFQGIPIAGVPTGELFF. The chain joins TRBV12-5 to TRBJ2-2; 9 nucleotides align to TRBD2. CDR3 length: 20 residues. The V and J ends lost 3 bases and 4 bases, in that order; junction bases with no gene match: 18. The germline gives CDR1 LGHNT, CDR2 FRNRAP.

The chain is built from TRBV3-1 (or the pseudogene TRBV3-2) and TRBJ2-7; D perhaps matches TRBD2 (5 bases). Trimming shortened V by 1 base and J by 0 bases, and 10 bases separated the two germline ends. The CDR3 consists of 15 residues. CDR1 is LGHDT and CDR2 is YNNKEL in the germline V gene (reference sequence). This CDR3 is CASSQGISVSYEQYF. The DNA of the CDR3 is TGTGCCAGCAGCCAAGGAATTAGCGTCTCCTACGAGCAGTACTTC.

The chain links TRBV5-1 to TRBJ1-4; possible D gene TRBD1, 5 bases. This CDR3 is 14 amino acids long. Between the trimmed V and J ends, which lost 0 bases and 4 bases, there was a span of 7 bases. The germline V gene encodes CDR1 SGHRS and CDR2 YFSETQ. In DNA form, the CDR3 reads TGCGCCAGCAGCTTGGGACAGAATAATGAAAAACTGTTTTTT. It encodes CASSLGQNNEKLFF.

CDR3 DNA sequence: TGTGCCAGCGGAACCCGGACAGGGTCCGGGACCCAGTACTTC. Translated, it gives CASGTRTGSGTQYF. The chain couples TRBV6-5 to TRBJ2-5; 8 bases agree with TRBD1. Germline CDR1 reads MNHEY; CDR2 reads SVGAGI. The CDR3 is 14 amino acids. The V segment lost 8 bases and the J segment 7 bases; nucleotides outside the gene matches: 12.

This chain uses TRBV3-1 (or the pseudogene TRBV3-2) with TRBJ2-5, with TRBD1 as a possible D gene (5 bases). Germline loops: CDR1 LGHDT, CDR2 YNNKEL (reference sequence). The CDR3 has 14 amino acids. Trimming pared 4 bases from V and 5 bases from J, leaving 14 bases between. CDR3 coding DNA: TGTGCCAGCAGCCCAAGTCAGGGATGGGAGACCCAGTACTTC. It encodes CASSPSQGWETQYF.